The 6 T cell receptor beta chains below were found in one sample sequenced in a study of shared clonotypes between healthy human individuals. It was CD45RO-negative cells, positively selected for CCR7, that made up naive CD8 cells, with terminally differentiated effector memory CD45RA+ cells excluded. Profiled with immunoSEQ multiplex PCR; TCRdb holds only in-frame clones, not every one. The table includes approximately 2,200,000 clones, 85% to 95% detected once. Sequenced: naive CD8+ T cells from PBMCs. These receptors originate from a man aged 18-30 years in good health. Some clones in this sample may be carry-over from other donors' samples.

This clone was seen a few times. V gene TRBV19 combines with J gene TRBJ1-1; 9 nucleotides match TRBD1. The CDR3 is 14 amino acids. Trimming removed 4 bases from V and 3 bases from J; junction bases left unmatched: 3. Germline V lookup: CDR1 LNHDA, CDR2 SQIVND (reference sequence). CDR3 DNA sequence: TGTGCCAGTAGTAGGGGACAGGGAGACACTGAAGCTTTCTTT. As protein: CASSRGQGDTEAFF.

The chain combines TRBV10-2 with TRBJ2-7; a possible D gene is TRBD1 (7 bases). The V end lost 7 bases, the J end lost 3 bases, and 16 bases lay between the germline ends. CDR3 length equals 14 residues. Germline V gene data show CDR1 as WSHSY and CDR2 as SAAADI. The CDR3 region is CASTGEQGGYEQYF. The CDR3 bases are TGCGCCAGCACGGGTGAGCAGGGGGGCTACGAGCAGTACTTC.

The V gene is TRBV7-2, the J gene TRBJ2-4; tentatively, D is TRBD1 or TRBD2 (7 bases each). The germline V gene encodes CDR1 SGHTA and CDR2 FQGNSA. The germline V and J ends were trimmed by 3 bases and 6 bases, with 15 bases remaining between them. This CDR3 is 15 amino acids long. The CDR3 here is CASSLGGGVGNIQYF. In nucleotides, the CDR3 is TGTGCCAGCAGCTTGGGAGGGGGCGTTGGAAACATTCAGTACTTC.

This chain links TRBV14 with TRBJ2-1; D is possibly TRBD1 (6 bases). Trimming took off 4 bases at V and 4 bases at J, with 20 bases between the two ends. The V gene's germline CDR1 is SGHDN and CDR2 FVKESK. This CDR3 contains 17 residues. For the CDR3, the DNA is TGTGCCAGCAGCCCGGACGGACACAGGGAGTTTTACAATGAGCAGTTCTTC. It is translated as CASSPDGHREFYNEQFF.

Only one count was recorded for this clone. The chain links TRBV28 to TRBJ2-1; TRBD2 might be the D (5 bases). V dropped 6 bases and J dropped 6 bases, with 12 bases sitting between them. Germline CDR1 MDHEN, CDR2 SYDVKM. The CDR3 loop spans 13 amino acids. The CDR3 spells CASSHSLANEQFF. The CDR3 bases are TGTGCCAGCAGCCATTCTCTAGCCAATGAGCAGTTCTTC.

The chain recombines TRBV29-1 with TRBJ2-7; 10 bases line up with TRBD2. Germline V gene sequence: CDR1 SQVTM, CDR2 ANQGSEA. V was pared by 2 bases and J by 4 bases, with 8 bases of the junction left unmatched. The CDR3 runs 15 residues. CDR3 bases: TGCAGCGTTGAATTAGTAGCGGGGGGTAATTACGAGCAGTACTTC. It is translated as CSVELVAGGNYEQYF.